This T cell receptor (beta chain) was retrieved from a study of identical twins. TCRdb processed the 5' RACE reads anew with MiXCR; each CDR3 protein has one entry. The sample gives 200,000 to 250,000 distinct CDR3 sequences, roughly an eighth of which show up once; 4% to 5% is in the top ten. The CDR3 consists of 16 residues. Germline values: CDR1 SGHRS, CDR2 YFSETQ. Trimming removed 4 bases at V and 0 bases at J, with 14 bases between. This clonotype has ten or more counts. These data were likewise used in another study, on yellow fever vaccine responses in identical twins.

The sample comprised memory (CD45RO+) T cells sorted from blood. This sequence originates from a woman under 30 in good health. This sequence joins TRBV5-1 and TRBJ1-3, with D perhaps matching TRBD1 (5 bases). In DNA form, the CDR3 reads TGCGCCAGCAGCGAAGATAGGGGTTTCTCTGGAAACACCATATATTTT. Translation gives CASSEDRGFSGNTIYF. Full variable domain (outside the CDR3, taken from reference TRBV5-1 and TRBJ1-3): KAGVTQTPRYLIKTRGQQVTLSCSPISGHRSVSWYQQTPGQGLQFLFEYFSETQRNKGNFPGRFSGRQFSNSRSEMNVSTLELGDSALYLCASSEDRGFSGNTIYFGEGSWLTVV.